The TCR beta chain described here comes from a study of blood T cell repertoires in COVID-19 (dated by TCRdb to 2018 to 2020). Broadly, across the study: The collaborator samples originated in the United States, Italy and Spain and spanned the acute and convalescent phases of COVID-19. A freely available public database, intended as a resource for researchers studying the immune response to SARS-CoV-2, is where the repertoires were released. Sample metadata almost always included a de-identified subject ID, COVID-19 status, age in years and sex. Where HLA class I and class II types were available, the types were taken from metadata supplied by the sample provider, not from assay-based typing. The prospective study material was composed of cDNA or gDNA derived from T cells, B-cell-depleted T cells, or PBMCs. Samples were obtained from the ongoing ImmuneRACE study (first 160 participants) and from about 1,300 subjects provided by 6 global collaborators. The dataset comprised deeply sampled blood TCRbeta repertoires from subjects exposed to, actively infected with, or recovered from COVID-19.

TCRbeta CDR3 regions were amplified from genomic DNA by means of the immunoSEQ Assay, a bias-controlled multiplex PCR. The study's own analysis went as follows. The number of nucleated cells in each sample was estimated by amplification of reference gene primers within the assay. To quantify the absolute abundance of each unique TCRbeta CDR3 rearrangement, sequence reads were collapsed and filtered. For each sample, productive Simpson clonality was calculated as the square root of Simpson's diversity index across productive rearrangements. TCRdb retrieved this table from immuneACCESS and kept in-frame rearrangements only. Not all clones are present; in checked studies, unresolved V genes account for under half, and no reason is known for the remainder. V, J and clone size are those of that table, while D and trimming were read from the DNA. Within this sample are hundreds of thousands of clones, with roughly 82% of them counted one time only. The ten largest account for about 4.4% of the sample.

As regards this clone: Its antigen is unknown. Base qualities are missing; no much larger clone stands one base away.

V and J lose 2 bases and 0 bases, and a span of 10 bases separates them. Based on the germline V gene, the CDR1 and CDR2 sequences are SGHRS and YFSETQ. The CDR3 starts with the cysteine, ends with the phenylalanine, and has 15 residues. Solely the CDR3 DNA is kept, with 45 bases framed from the first base. What the study reported, not specific to this receptor: The quantity of clinical and demographic metadata differed by source and by participant and was supplied without curation.

Each collaborating institution followed its own protocols to collect whole blood in K2EDTA tubes. Collaborator samples were shipped for TCRbeta analysis as frozen whole blood, isolated PBMCs, or DNA extracted from either sample type. The chain joins TRBV5-1 to TRBJ2-3; tentative D gene TRBD2, with 6 bases matching. The sequence came from a woman between 65 and 79 years old with acute or convalescent COVID-19. Sequencing was performed on peripheral blood. CDR3 loop: CASSLPGTSTDTQYF. The DNA is as follows: TGCGCCAGCAGCTTACCAGGGACTAGCACAGATACGCAGTATTTT. The CDR3, completed at both ends by the reference TRBV5-1 and TRBJ2-3 genes, gives the full variable domain KAGVTQTPRYLIKTRGQQVTLSCSPISGHRSVSWYQQTPGQGLQFLFEYFSETQRNKGNFPGRFSGRQFSNSRSEMNVSTLELGDSALYLCASSLPGTSTDTQYFGPGTRLTVL.